These 4 T cell receptor beta chains originate from one sample sequenced in a study of blood T cells in healthy people across ages (dated by TCRdb to the mid-2010s). Receptor amplification or capture employed 5' RACE. For sequencing, an Illumina HiSeq 2500 was employed. A second PCR of roughly 6 to 11 cycles was run with a J-beta primer mix and a sample-barcoded 5' primer. TCRdb reanalyzed the raw reads on its own, using fastp at Q25 for trimming and MiXCR for clone calling, and kept in-frame beta chains. Rows with a matching CDR3 protein are joined into one entry that keeps the most common DNA and genes. For this sample the table gives approximately 1.5 million distinct CDR3 sequences, of which 30% to 40% were detected only once. Around 11% of the sample is taken by the ten largest. The sequenced sample was blood. Receptor source: a woman aged 30 to 39 in good health.

This chain joins TRBV5-1 and TRBJ1-6; D uncertain. Germline V gene data show CDR1 as SGHRS and CDR2 as YFSETQ. This CDR3 contains 14 residues. The ends were cut back, 5 bases at V and 6 bases at J, with 12 bases in the middle. CDR3 protein: CASRQGSANSPLHF. The CDR3 DNA reads as TGCGCCAGCAGGCAAGGATCGGCTAATTCACCCCTCCACTTT.

This chain connects TRBV5-5 to TRBJ2-7; 9 nucleotides match TRBD1. CDR1 and CDR2 from the germline V gene are SGHKS and YYEKEE (reference sequence). J gave up 4 bases and V 4 bases, and 9 bases lay outside the gene matches. This CDR3 contains 15 residues. The CDR3 DNA reads as TGTGCCAGCAGCCCTGACAGGGGGGGGGTTTACGAGCAGTACTTC. Amino acid sequence: CASSPDRGGVYEQYF.

The chain joins TRBV20-1 to TRBJ2-5, with a weak D call TRBD2 (6 bases). Germline assignment: CDR1 DFQATT and CDR2 SNEGSKA (reference sequence). This CDR3 is 15 amino acids long. V lost 5 bases and J 1 base, leaving 17 bases between the germline ends. CDR3 sequence: CSAPIVRDFQETQYF. In nucleotides, the CDR3 is TGCAGTGCTCCTATTGTCAGGGACTTCCAAGAGACCCAGTACTTC.

This clonotype was observed a few times. The chain couples TRBV7-2 to TRBJ2-3, with 11 positions matching TRBD2. The CDR3 has 16 amino acids. Germline V gene sequence: CDR1 SGHTA, CDR2 FQGNSA. The CDR3: CASGPMTSGGTDTQYF. CDR3 bases: TGTGCTAGTGGCCCCATGACTAGCGGGGGCACAGATACGCAGTATTTT.